These 28 T cell receptor beta chains were sequenced from one sample in a study of CD8+CD57+ T cells in acquired aplastic anemia. Profiling that covered TCR beta VDJ and CDR3 relied on genomic DNA as its template. MiXCR, run by TCRdb on the reads, gives a single entry per CDR3 protein. The sample contains 35,000 to 45,000 distinct CDR3 sequences, approximately 67% of which appear only once. Input material: sorted CD4+, CD8+, or CD8+CD57+ T cells (not recorded which) from PBMCs. These receptors all stem from a human donor in good health, serving as a control.

The J gene is TRBJ1-1, the V gene TRBV2, with D possibly matching TRBD1 (6 bases). With 5 bases removed from V and 7 bases from J, the gap between germline ends came to 8 bases. Germline assignment: CDR1 SNHLY and CDR2 FYNNEI. The CDR3 has 11 amino acids. CDR3 region: CASSRTVEAFF. In DNA form, the CDR3 reads TGTGCCAGCAGTAGGACAGTTGAAGCTTTCTTT.

Ten or more counts support this clonotype. The chain links TRBV6-2 or TRBV6-3 to TRBJ2-2; 12 bases map to TRBD2. With V trimmed by 5 bases and J by 4 bases, 8 bases remained unmatched. The germline gives CDR1 MNHEY, CDR2 SVGEGT. The CDR3 is 17 amino acids. As DNA, the CDR3 is TGTGCCAGCAGTCCCCCGGGACTAGCGGGCGGCACCGGGGAGCTGTTTTTT. It translates to CASSPPGLAGGTGELFF.

The chain joins TRBV20-1 to TRBJ1-2; the D is unclear. This CDR3 is 11 amino acids long. V was pared by 1 base and J by 6 bases, with 6 bases between. Germline V lookup: CDR1 DFQATT, CDR2 SNEGSKA (reference sequence). CDR3 coding DNA: TGCAGTGCTAGAGTTGGAAATGGCTACACCTTC. Residues: CSARVGNGYTF.

The chain links TRBV29-1 to TRBJ2-7, with D uncertain. The CDR3 totals 11 residues. Trimming stripped 6 bases from V and 6 bases from J, with 12 bases between. Germline-derived CDR1 and CDR2 are SQVTM and ANQGSEA. Here the CDR3 reads CSVPLGAEQYF. CDR3 bases: TGCAGCGTCCCTTTAGGAGCCGAGCAGTACTTC.

The V gene is TRBV29-1, the J gene TRBJ1-3; D perhaps matches TRBD1 (6 bases). Trimming pared 3 bases from V and 4 bases from J, leaving 10 bases between. The CDR3 spans 13 residues. Germline values: CDR1 SQVTM, CDR2 ANQGSEA. The CDR3 reads CSVDSGAGNTIYF. The CDR3 DNA is TGCAGCGTTGATTCAGGGGCAGGAAACACCATATATTTT. The full variable domain, rest sourced from reference TRBV29-1 and TRBJ1-3, is SAVISQKPSRDICQRGTSLTIQCQVDSQVTMMFWYRQQPGQSLTLIATANQGSEATYESGFVIDKFPISRPNLTFSTLTVSNMSPEDSSIYLCSVDSGAGNTIYFGEGSWLTVV.

This clonotype was counted ten times or more. J is TRBJ2-3 and V is TRBV7-2, with 11 bases lining up with TRBD2. Germline V gene data show CDR1 as SGHTA and CDR2 as FQGNSA. V lost 5 bases to trimming and J lost 2 bases; unmatched junction nucleotides: 9. CDR3 length equals 17 residues. This CDR3 reads CASSTPSGGPPTDTQYF. The CDR3 DNA reads TGTGCCAGCAGCACTCCTAGCGGGGGGCCTCCCACAGATACGCAGTATTTT. Supplemented by reference TRBV7-2 and TRBJ2-3, the full variable domain reads GAGVSQSPSNKVTEKGKDVELRCDPISGHTALYWYRQSLGQGLEFLIYFQGNSAPDKSGLPSDRFSAERTGGSVSTLTIQRTQQEDSAVYLCASSTPSGGPPTDTQYFGPGTRLTVL.

The chain is built from TRBV10-3 and TRBJ2-7; D unclear. Germline V gene lookup returns CDR1 ENHRY and CDR2 SYGVKD. The CDR3 runs to 13 residues. Trimming shortened V by 0 bases and J by 3 bases, and 6 bases separated the two germline ends. CDR3 sequence (DNA): TGTGCCATCAGTGAGTCGCCAAGCTACGAGCAGTACGTC. It is translated as CAISESPSYEQYV.

The CDR3 DNA follows: TGTGCCAGCAGCGTAGATAGCGGGGGGGCGGACGGGGAGCTGTTTTTT. It translates to CASSVDSGGADGELFF. The rearrangement links TRBV9 to TRBJ2-2; TRBD2 aligns across 11 bases. V shed 0 bases and J 7 bases; nucleotides not matched to a gene: 5. This CDR3 contains 16 residues. CDR1 and CDR2 (germline): SGDLS, YYNGEE. Full variable domain (missing parts from reference TRBV9 and TRBJ2-2): DSGVTQTPKHLITATGQRVTLRCSPRSGDLSVYWYQQSLDQGLQFLIQYYNGEERAKGNILERFSAQQFPDLHSELNLSSLELGDSALYFCASSVDSGGADGELFFGEGSRLTVL.

The J gene is TRBJ1-1, the V gene TRBV19, with TRBD1 identical over 12 bases. Germline V gene sequence: CDR1 LNHDA, CDR2 SQIVND (reference sequence). The CDR3 sequence is 14 residues long. J gave up 6 bases and V 9 bases, and 8 bases lay outside the gene matches. CDR3 in amino acids: CASSWDRGLAEAFF. The DNA for the CDR3 is TGTGCCAGCAGTTGGGACAGGGGGCTGGCTGAAGCTTTCTTT.

This clonotype has ten or more counts. J is TRBJ1-6 and V is TRBV28; D remains ambiguous. V was clipped by 6 bases and J by 7 bases, with 19 bases between them. CDR1 and CDR2 (germline): MDHEN, SYDVKM. This CDR3 contains 16 residues. The CDR3 DNA reads TGTGCCAGCAGACTACTCACCGTCGTCGGCAATTCACCCCTCCACTTT. It yields the protein CASRLLTVVGNSPLHF.

On this clonotype: Relative to the germline gene, one junction end is altered; a read error may explain this. The chain joins TRBV11-2 to TRBJ1-5; TRBD1 might be the D (6 bases). The CDR3 runs 19 residues. Germline values: CDR1 SGHAT, CDR2 FQNNGV. CDR3 sequence reads: CAGSGASEGGSTSNQPQHF. The CDR3 nucleotides read TGTGCCGGCAGCGGGGCTAGCGAAGGGGGATCTACTAGCAATCAGCCCCAGCATTTT.

The chain employs TRBV19 and TRBJ1-3; tentatively, D is TRBD1 (5 bases). Looked up from germline, CDR1 is LNHDA and CDR2 is SQIVND (reference sequence). Trimming removed 6 bases from V and 11 bases from J, with 20 bases in between. This CDR3 comprises 14 residues. The CDR3 coding sequence is TGTGCCAGTAGCTTTTCCCAGGGCGTTGATGCCATATATTTT. Residues: CASSFSQGVDAIYF.

This clonotype was seen a single time. The genes are TRBV25-1 and TRBJ2-2; TRBD2 might be the D (7 bases). The CDR3 runs to 15 residues. V was pared by 9 bases and J by 4 bases, with 18 bases between. Germline V CDR1 and CDR2: MGHDK, SYGVNS. The CDR3 DNA reads TGTGCCAGTGCCTGGGGGGGGCAGGGCACCGGGGAGCTGTTTTTT. It codes for CASAWGGQGTGELFF.

J is TRBJ1-2 and V is TRBV7-6; TRBD1 agrees at 7 bases. The CDR3 spans 13 residues. Germline assignment: CDR1 SGHVS and CDR2 FNYEAQ. Trimming at V came to 1 base and at J to 8 bases, leaving 4 bases not matched to a gene. CDR3 amino acids: CASSLGGGGGYTF. The CDR3 coding sequence is TGTGCCAGCAGCTTAGGGGGAGGGGGCGGCTACACCTTC.

This chain links TRBV2 with TRBJ2-2; 7 bases line up with TRBD2. Germline V gives CDR1 SNHLY, CDR2 FYNNEI. The CDR3 consists of 18 residues. V lost 5 bases, J lost 0 bases, and 12 bases stayed unmatched. The CDR3 region is CASSYLTGLGANTGELFF. For the CDR3, the DNA is TGTGCCAGCAGTTACTTAACCGGACTAGGGGCGAACACCGGGGAGCTGTTTTTT.

The chain couples TRBV10-2 to TRBJ1-4; no firm D call. This CDR3 is built from 14 residues. Germline CDR1 and CDR2: WSHSY and SAAADI. Trimming took 3 bases from V and 0 from J, leaving 5 bases between them. CDR3 coding DNA: TGCGCCAGCAGTGAAAGGGCAACTAATGAAAAACTGTTTTTT. Protein: CASSERATNEKLFF.

This clonotype has at least ten counts. This chain joins TRBV27 and TRBJ2-5; 9 bases are shared with TRBD1. The V segment lost 5 bases and the J segment 0 bases; nucleotides outside the gene matches: 4. CDR1 and CDR2 from the germline V gene are MNHEY and SMNVEV (reference sequence). This CDR3 is built from 15 residues. CDR3 region: CASSGTGKNQETQYF. As DNA, the CDR3 is TGTGCCAGCAGTGGGACAGGGAAAAACCAAGAGACCCAGTACTTC.

V usage is TRBV10-3 and J usage is TRBJ2-2, with unresolved D. Trimming cost V 0 bases and J 0 bases, with 8 bases left between them. CDR3 length: 16 amino acids. In germline, CDR1 is ENHRY, CDR2 SYGVKD. The CDR3 spells CAISESVAANTGELFF. The CDR3 nucleotides are TGTGCCATCAGTGAGTCGGTGGCAGCGAACACCGGGGAGCTGTTTTTT.

The chain couples TRBV11-1 to TRBJ2-5; 7 bases match TRBD1. In germline, CDR1 is SGHAT, CDR2 FQDESV (reference sequence). Trimming cost V 4 bases and J 0 bases; bases outside gene matches: 11. CDR3 length equals 17 residues. The CDR3 is CASSSQGTALNQETQYF. CDR3 nucleotide sequence: TGTGCCAGCAGCTCTCAGGGGACAGCACTAAACCAAGAGACCCAGTACTTC.

Concerning this clonotype: The junction departs from the called germline gene at one end, perhaps through a read error. This chain links TRBV19 with TRBJ1-5; perhaps TRBD1 as D (6 bases). The CDR3 contains 15 residues. Per germline, CDR1 LNHDA and CDR2 SQIVND (reference sequence). CDR3 nucleotides: TGTGCCAGTAGTACGTCGGACAGTAGCAATCAGCCCCAGTATTTC. This encodes CASSTSDSSNQPQYF. Together with reference TRBV19 and TRBJ1-5, the CDR3 gives the full variable domain: DGGITQSPKYLFRKEGQNVTLSCEQNLNHDAMYWYRQDPGQGLRLIYYSQIVNDFQKGDIAEGYSVSREKKESFPLTVTSAQKNPTAFYLCASSTSDSSNQPQYFGDGTRLSIL.

The table lists this clonotype with a count of one. This rearrangement joins TRBV7-3 to TRBJ1-3; TRBD1 matches at 10 bases. In germline, CDR1 is SGHTA, CDR2 FQGTGA. The CDR3 length is 17 residues. V lost 0 bases and J lost 1; bases outside the gene matches: 3. This chain's CDR3 is CASSLTTGGRSGNTIYF. The CDR3 DNA reads TGTGCCAGCAGCTTAACGACAGGGGGCCGGTCTGGAAACACCATATATTTT.

This chain joins TRBV24-1 and TRBJ1-2, with TRBD1 as a possible D gene (5 bases). Trimming left V 4 bases short and J 3 bases short, with 11 bases between. The CDR3 is 14 residues long. CDR1 is KGHDR, CDR2 SFDVKD, per germline. The CDR3 loop is CATSDSDSYYGYTF. CDR3 in DNA: TGTGCCACCAGTGACTCAGACAGCTACTATGGCTACACCTTC.

This clonotype was observed a few times. J is TRBJ2-3 and V is TRBV11-3; 7 bases align to TRBD2. CDR1 is SGHNT, CDR2 YENEEA, per germline. There are 14 residues in the CDR3. Trimming took 3 bases from V and 4 from J; bases not matched to a gene: 4. CDR3 DNA: TGTGCCAGCAGCTTGGGAGGGAGGCCAGATACGCAGTATTTT. This codes for CASSLGGRPDTQYF.

J is TRBJ1-1 and V is TRBV5-5; no firm D call. The V and J ends lost 1 base and 0 bases respectively, with 7 bases between them. The CDR3 runs 14 residues. CDR1 is SGHKS, CDR2 YYEKEE, per germline (reference sequence). CDR3 coding DNA: TGTGCCAGCAGCTTGCAGGCCATGAACACTGAAGCTTTCTTT. Translation: CASSLQAMNTEAFF.

The J gene is TRBJ2-7, the V gene TRBV29-1; 9 bases are a match to TRBD2. After removal of 7 bases from V and 3 bases from J, the junction contained 7 bases not matched to a gene. The CDR3 consists of 13 residues. The germline gives CDR1 SQVTM, CDR2 ANQGSEA. The CDR3 DNA follows: TGCAGCGCCGTGGCGGGGGGGCACTACGAGCAGTACTTC. The encoded protein is CSAVAGGHYEQYF.

A remark on this clonotype: A much larger clone differs from this one at a single base, so this may be a read error. The V gene is TRBV27, the J gene TRBJ1-2; tentative D call: TRBD1 (6 bases). CDR1 and CDR2 from the germline V gene are MNHEY and SMNVEV (reference sequence). V lost 11 bases, J lost 4 bases, and 20 bases lay in between. The CDR3 is 14 amino acids. The CDR3 loop reads CACTSDREGYGYTF. In DNA form, the CDR3 reads TGTGCCTGCACCTCGGACAGAGAAGGCTATGGCTACACCTTC.

The V and J genes are TRBV10-1 and TRBJ2-5; D unresolved. Trimming removed 3 bases at V and 1 base at J, with 6 bases between. The CDR3 consists of 13 residues. Germline V gene sequence: CDR1 WNHNN, CDR2 SYGVQD (reference sequence). CDR3 protein: CASSDSSQETQYF. The CDR3 DNA is TGCGCCAGCAGTGATAGCAGCCAAGAGACCCAGTACTTC.

Only a few counts were recorded for this clonotype. The V gene is TRBV12-3 or TRBV12-4, the J gene TRBJ2-3; 9 bases match TRBD2. The CDR3 is 15 amino acids. Germline trimming cut 1 base from V and 2 bases from J; bases unmatched to any gene: 1. CDR3: CASSLGGGATDTQYF. The DNA of the CDR3 is TGTGCCAGCAGTTTAGGCGGGGGGGCCACAGATACGCAGTATTTT.